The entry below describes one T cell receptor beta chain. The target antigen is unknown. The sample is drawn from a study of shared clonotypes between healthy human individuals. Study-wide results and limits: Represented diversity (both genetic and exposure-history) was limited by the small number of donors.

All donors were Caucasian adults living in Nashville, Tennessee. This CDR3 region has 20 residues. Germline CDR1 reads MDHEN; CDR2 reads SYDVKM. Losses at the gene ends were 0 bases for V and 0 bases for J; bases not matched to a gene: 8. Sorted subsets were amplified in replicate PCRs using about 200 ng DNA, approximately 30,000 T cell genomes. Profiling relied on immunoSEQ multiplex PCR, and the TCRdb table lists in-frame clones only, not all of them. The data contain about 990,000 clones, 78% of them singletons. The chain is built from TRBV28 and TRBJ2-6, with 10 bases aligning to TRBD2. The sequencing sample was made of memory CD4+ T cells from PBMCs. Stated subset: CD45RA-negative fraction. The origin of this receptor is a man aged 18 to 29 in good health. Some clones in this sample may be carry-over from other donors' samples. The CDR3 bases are TGTGCCAGCAGTTTATGGGCTAGCGGGAGCGATAGCTCTGGGGCCAACGTCCTGACTTTC. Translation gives CASSLWASGSDSSGANVLTF.